This passage covers 12 T cell receptor beta chains from one sample sequenced in a study of blood T cell repertoires in COVID-19. Produced via immunoSEQ multiplex PCR; TCRdb's table is partial and in-frame only. The sample yields about 140,000 clones, approximately 83% seen once. The source material was peripheral blood. The receptors derive from a woman in her fifties or sixties with acute or convalescent COVID-19.

The V gene is TRBV2, the J gene TRBJ2-3; D is unclear. The CDR3 sequence is 15 residues long. With 7 bases removed from V and 7 bases from J, the gap between germline ends came to 21 bases. The germline CDR1 and CDR2 sequences are SNHLY and FYNNEI. This CDR3 is CASTFSPEVVNTQYF. Written as DNA, the CDR3 is TGTGCCAGCACCTTCTCACCCGAGGTCGTGAATACGCAGTATTTT.

The chain links TRBV12-2 to TRBJ1-2; the D call in the table, TRBD1, was not verified against the DNA. TRBV12-2 is deemed a pseudogene. The CDR3 extends over 18 amino acids. The CDR3 spells CASRLEAPSRTGPYGYTF. The CDR3 bases are TGTGCAAGTCGCTTAGAGGCCCCAAGCCGGACAGGGCCCTATGGCTACACCTTC.

This chain links TRBV9 with TRBJ2-2; D might be TRBD2 (5 bases). V dropped 0 bases and J dropped 0 bases, with 9 bases sitting between them. This CDR3 is 16 amino acids long. Germline values: CDR1 SGDLS, CDR2 YYNGEE. DNA for the CDR3: TGTGCCAGCAGCGTAGGGCGGGCCCCGAACACCGGGGAGCTGTTTTTT. It encodes CASSVGRAPNTGELFF.

This clone is a singleton in its sample. This rearrangement joins TRBV28 to TRBJ2-1; tentative D call: TRBD1 (5 bases). CDR3 size: 13 residues. Trimming shortened V by 10 bases and J by 4 bases, and 14 bases separated the two germline ends. Per the germline V gene, CDR1 is MDHEN and CDR2 is SYDVKM. The CDR3 DNA reads as TGTGCCACCAGAAGGGGTTCATACAATGAGCAGTTCTTC. Amino acids: CATRRGSYNEQFF.

The chain recombines TRBV9 with TRBJ2-5; 7 bases match TRBD2. CDR1 SGDLS and CDR2 YYNGEE come from the germline V gene. The CDR3 sequence is 15 residues long. The J segment lost 4 bases and the V segment lost 0 bases, leaving 6 bases of the junction unmatched. CDR3 residues: CASSVASGGVETQYF. DNA of the CDR3: TGTGCCAGCAGCGTAGCTAGCGGCGGGGTAGAGACCCAGTACTTC.

The chain links TRBV6-5 to TRBJ1-5; D is ambiguous. This CDR3 has 13 amino acids. V gave up 6 bases and J gave up 3 bases, with 9 bases separating them. The germline gives CDR1 MNHEY, CDR2 SVGAGI. In nucleotides, the CDR3 is TGTGCCAGCAGGACATCCTACAATCAGCCCCAGCATTTT. Its translation: CASRTSYNQPQHF.

The rearrangement joins TRBV28 to TRBJ2-7; tentative D call: TRBD2 (5 bases). From germline, CDR1 is MDHEN and CDR2 SYDVKM. V lost 3 bases and J lost 3, with 15 bases in between. The CDR3 has 15 amino acids. DNA for the CDR3: TGTGCCAGCAGTTTTAGTGACGGAGGTGTCTACGAGCAGTACTTC. Translating gives CASSFSDGGVYEQYF. The complete variable domain, with remaining parts taken from reference TRBV28 and TRBJ2-7, reads DVKVTQSSRYLVKRTGEKVFLECVQDMDHENMFWYRQDPGLGLRLIYFSYDVKMKEKGDIPEGYSVSREKKERFSLILESASTNQTSMYLCASSFSDGGVYEQYFGPGTRLTVT.

This clone was counted at least ten times. This CDR3 is CASKLGQGAFYEQYF. The CDR3 coding sequence is TGTGCCAGCAAGCTGGGACAGGGGGCTTTCTACGAGCAGTACTTC. V usage is TRBV28 and J usage is TRBJ2-7, with TRBD1 matching 12 bases. The germline V gene encodes CDR1 MDHEN and CDR2 SYDVKM. The CDR3 spans 15 residues. The junction had 7 bases not matched to a gene; V was cut back by 7 bases and J by 3 bases.

J is TRBJ2-3 and V is TRBV10-3; 7 bases are a match to TRBD1. CDR3 length: 16 amino acids. Germline V CDR1 and CDR2: ENHRY, SYGVKD. V gave up 0 bases and J gave up 5 bases; unmatched junction bases: 8. CDR3 nucleotide sequence: TGTGCCATCAGTGAGTCAGACAGGGTCTCGGGAGATACGCAGTATTTT. Translation gives CAISESDRVSGDTQYF.

The chain is built from TRBV2 and TRBJ1-4; the D gene is possibly TRBD1 (5 bases). The V end lost 4 bases, the J end lost 5 bases, and 8 bases lay between the germline ends. Germline lookup yields CDR1 SNHLY and CDR2 FYNNEI. This CDR3 spans 13 amino acids. The CDR3 DNA reads as TGTGCCAGCAGTGGGGGGGGAAATGAAAAACTGTTTTTT. Its translation is CASSGGGNEKLFF.

The rearrangement uses TRBV5-5 and TRBJ2-7; 9 nucleotides match TRBD1. This CDR3 is 16 amino acids long. Germline V gene data show CDR1 as SGHKS and CDR2 as YYEKEE (reference sequence). J lost 7 bases, V lost 2 bases, and 13 bases had no gene match. The CDR3 loop is CASSFRTGVFVREQYF. CDR3 nucleotides: TGTGCCAGCAGCTTTAGGACAGGGGTTTTTGTGAGGGAGCAGTACTTC.

This rearrangement joins TRBV3-1 (or the pseudogene TRBV3-2) to TRBJ1-2; unclear D gene. The CDR3 is 13 amino acids. Deletions cut 1 base from V and 5 bases from J, with 8 bases between. Germline V gene lookup returns CDR1 LGHDT and CDR2 YNNKEL (reference sequence). The CDR3 loop reads CASSQVLGYGYTF. The CDR3 DNA is TGTGCCAGCAGCCAAGTACTCGGGTATGGCTACACCTTC.